Listed here are 17 T cell receptor beta chains from one sample, sequenced in a study of cytomegalovirus exposure and HLA in healthy donors. PCR was performed using 60 Vbeta and 13 Jbeta primers. Only in-frame clones appear in the TCRdb table, and some are missing; sequencing was by immunoSEQ multiplex PCR. The sample contains around 100,000 clones, approximately 82% of which appear only once. The sequenced sample was PBMCs. The source of these receptors is a female donor in good health and CMV-seropositive.

This sequence joins TRBV7-9 and TRBJ2-5; TRBD1 matches at 10 bases. This CDR3 has 15 residues. The J segment lost 4 bases and the V segment lost 5 bases, leaving 7 bases of the junction unmatched. CDR1 SEHNR and CDR2 FQNEAQ come from the germline V gene (reference sequence). In nucleotides, the CDR3 is TGTGCCAGCAGCCCCCCGGGACAGGGGTCAGAGACCCAGTACTTC. Translating gives CASSPPGQGSETQYF.

This sequence joins TRBV12-5 and TRBJ1-3; possibly TRBD1 for D (6 bases). The germline V gene encodes CDR1 LGHNT and CDR2 FRNRAP. Trimming removed 9 bases from V and 4 bases from J, with 10 bases in between. The CDR3 has 12 amino acids. Here the CDR3 reads CASWDIGNTIYF. Written as DNA, the CDR3 is TGTGCTAGCTGGGACATCGGAAACACCATATATTTT. Combining the CDR3 with reference TRBV12-5 and TRBJ1-3 gives the whole variable domain DARVTQTPRHKVTEMGQEVTMRCQPILGHNTVFWYRQTMMQGLELLAYFRNRAPLDDSGMPKDRFSAEMPDATLATLKIQPSEPRDSAVYFCASWDIGNTIYFGEGSWLTVV.

This sequence joins TRBV7-9 and TRBJ2-3; D gene unclear. V was clipped by 5 bases and J by 7 bases, with 10 bases between them. There are 12 residues in the CDR3. From germline, CDR1 is SEHNR and CDR2 FQNEAQ (reference sequence). DNA of the CDR3: TGTGCCAGCAGCCCAAACGGGTATACGCAGTATTTT. It yields the protein CASSPNGYTQYF.

This chain links TRBV27 with TRBJ2-3, with D possibly being TRBD2 (5 bases). The CDR3 totals 16 residues. Trimming shortened V by 6 bases and J by 1 base, and 17 bases separated the two germline ends. Per the germline V gene, CDR1 is MNHEY and CDR2 is SMNVEV (reference sequence). The CDR3 DNA follows: TGTGCCAGCAGCACATGGGTCGGGAAAGGCACAGATACGCAGTATTTT. As protein: CASSTWVGKGTDTQYF.

The chain couples TRBV7-2 to TRBJ2-1; D is undetermined. The V end was cut by 1 base, the J end by 9 bases, with 10 bases between. CDR3 length: 13 residues. CDR1 is SGHTA, CDR2 FQGNSA, per germline. This CDR3 is CASSLVQILEQFF. The DNA for the CDR3 is TGTGCCAGCAGCTTAGTCCAGATCCTTGAGCAGTTCTTC.

The chain employs TRBV10-2 and TRBJ1-1, with D perhaps TRBD1 (6 bases). Between the trimmed V and J ends, which lost 7 bases and 2 bases, there was a span of 8 bases. The CDR3 extends over 12 amino acids. Germline loops: CDR1 WSHSY, CDR2 SAAADI. CDR3 bases: TGCGCCAGCATTGGGGGCAACACTGAAGCTTTCTTT. Translation: CASIGGNTEAFF.

The chain carries TRBV6-5 and TRBJ1-3; a weak D match, TRBD1 (5 bases). The CDR3 is 15 amino acids. Germline CDR1 is MNHEY and CDR2 is SVGAGI. Trimming pared 0 bases from V and 3 bases from J, leaving 9 bases between. The CDR3 loop is CASSYSWGSGNTIYF. The CDR3 nucleotides read TGTGCCAGCAGTTACTCGTGGGGCAGTGGAAACACCATATATTTT.

The chain uses TRBV7-9 and TRBJ1-4; D gene unclear. The germline gives CDR1 SEHNR, CDR2 FQNEAQ (reference sequence). This CDR3 is 14 amino acids long. V was cut by 5 bases and J by 6 bases, with 13 bases left in between. DNA for the CDR3: TGTGCCAGCAGCCTAACCCTCACAGATGAAAAACTGTTTTTT. It codes for CASSLTLTDEKLFF.

This clone showed up just a few times. The chain employs TRBV6-5 and TRBJ2-1, with 7 bases that match TRBD1. This CDR3 contains 15 residues. Trimming at V came to 5 bases and at J to 0 bases, leaving 4 bases not matched to a gene. Looked up from germline, CDR1 is MNHEY and CDR2 is SVGAGI. The CDR3 protein is CASSRGQYSYNEQFF. In nucleotides, the CDR3 is TGTGCCAGCAGTAGGGGACAGTACTCCTACAATGAGCAGTTCTTC.

This clone was recorded only once. The chain carries TRBV4-1 and TRBJ2-1; TRBD2 aligns across 10 bases. The CDR3 sequence is 17 residues long. Germline V gene data show CDR1 as MGHRA and CDR2 as YSYEKL. V was pared by 4 bases and J by 9 bases, with 15 bases of the junction left unmatched. DNA of the CDR3: TGCGCCAGCAGCCGGCTAGCGGGGGCTCGGGCGGATGGTGAGCAGTTCTTC. Residues: CASSRLAGARADGEQFF.

The chain joins TRBV5-1 to TRBJ1-2; 8 nucleotides line up with TRBD1. In germline, CDR1 is SGHRS, CDR2 YFSETQ. V was clipped by 4 bases and J by 2 bases; unmatched bases: 7. The CDR3 loop spans 15 amino acids. The CDR3 coding sequence is TGCGCCAGCAGCCCTGCCGACAGGGGAAACTATGGCTACACCTTC. The encoded protein is CASSPADRGNYGYTF.

The chain links TRBV4-1 to TRBJ1-4; weak D call: TRBD1 (5 bases). Germline V gene lookup returns CDR1 MGHRA and CDR2 YSYEKL. This CDR3 is 15 amino acids long. V was pared by 4 bases and J by 2 bases, with 11 bases between. The CDR3 here is CASSLSGFTNEKLFF. The CDR3 DNA sequence: TGCGCCAGCAGCCTATCAGGGTTTACTAATGAAAAACTGTTTTTT.

This clone has only one observation. V usage is TRBV10-3 and J usage is TRBJ1-5; possibly TRBD1 for D (6 bases). Germline values: CDR1 ENHRY, CDR2 SYGVKD. The length of the CDR3 is 14 residues. V shed 4 bases and J shed 4 bases, with 11 bases lying between them. The CDR3 spells CAISVARGNQPQHF. The CDR3 DNA reads as TGTGCCATCAGTGTGGCGAGGGGGAATCAGCCCCAGCATTTT.

The rearrangement uses TRBV5-1 and TRBJ2-1; TRBD2 matches at 15 bases. The junction had 3 bases not matched to a gene; V was cut back by 4 bases and J by 4 bases. There are 16 residues in the CDR3. The germline V gene encodes CDR1 SGHRS and CDR2 YFSETQ. The CDR3 nucleotides read TGCGCCAGCAGCCTCGGGACTAGCGGGAGGTACAATGAGCAGTTCTTC. Amino acid sequence: CASSLGTSGRYNEQFF.

The chain has TRBV6-4 and TRBJ2-3, with a weak D call TRBD2 (7 bases). Per the germline V gene, CDR1 is MRHNA and CDR2 is SNTAGT. This CDR3 comprises 15 residues. Trimming took 3 bases from V and 1 from J, leaving 11 bases between them. The CDR3 spells CASSDQGGGTDTQYF. As DNA, the CDR3 is TGTGCCAGCAGTGATCAAGGGGGGGGCACAGATACGCAGTATTTT.

This chain links TRBV28 with TRBJ1-3; D unclear. V was shortened by 3 bases and J by 2 bases, with 5 bases between the two germline ends. The germline V gene has CDR1 MDHEN and CDR2 SYDVKM. CDR3 length equals 13 residues. The CDR3, as DNA: TGTGCCAGCAGTTTGGCGGCTGGAAACACCATATATTTT. Amino acid sequence: CASSLAAGNTIYF.

The chain is built from TRBV19 and TRBJ1-4; D possibly corresponds to TRBD1 (5 bases). CDR1 LNHDA and CDR2 SQIVND come from the germline V gene (reference sequence). V lost 5 bases to trimming and J lost 8 bases, with 15 bases between them. The CDR3 sequence is 14 residues long. This chain's CDR3 is CASSEGLRGEKLFF. For the CDR3, the DNA is TGTGCCAGTAGTGAGGGACTACGAGGGGAAAAACTGTTTTTT.